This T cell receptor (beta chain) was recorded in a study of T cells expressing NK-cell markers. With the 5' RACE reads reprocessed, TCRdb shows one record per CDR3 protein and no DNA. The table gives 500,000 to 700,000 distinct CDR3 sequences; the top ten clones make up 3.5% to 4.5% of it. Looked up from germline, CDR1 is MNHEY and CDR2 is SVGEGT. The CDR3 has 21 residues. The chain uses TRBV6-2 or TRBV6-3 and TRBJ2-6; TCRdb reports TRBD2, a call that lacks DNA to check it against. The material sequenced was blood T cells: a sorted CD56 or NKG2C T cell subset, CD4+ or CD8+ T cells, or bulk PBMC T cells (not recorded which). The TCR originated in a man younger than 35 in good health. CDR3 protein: CASSYSNGEGETFSGANVLTF.